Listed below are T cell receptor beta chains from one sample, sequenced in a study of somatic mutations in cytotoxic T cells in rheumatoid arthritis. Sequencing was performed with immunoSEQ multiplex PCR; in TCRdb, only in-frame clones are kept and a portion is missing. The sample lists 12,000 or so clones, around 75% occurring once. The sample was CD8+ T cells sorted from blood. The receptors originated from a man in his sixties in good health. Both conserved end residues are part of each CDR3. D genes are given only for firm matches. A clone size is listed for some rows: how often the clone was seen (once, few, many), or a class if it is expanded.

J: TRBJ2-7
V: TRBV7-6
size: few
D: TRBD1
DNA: TGTGCCAGCTCCGAGGACAGGGGCAACGAGCAGTACTTC
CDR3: CASSEDRGNEQYF

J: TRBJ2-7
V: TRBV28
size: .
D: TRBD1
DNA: TGTGCCAGCAATCAGGGGGTTTACGAGCAGTACTTC
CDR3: CASNQGVYEQYF

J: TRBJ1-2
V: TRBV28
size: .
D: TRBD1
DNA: TGTGCCAGCAGTTTATTGTCAGGGGGCAACGGTGGCTACACCTTC
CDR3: CASSLLSGGNGGYTF

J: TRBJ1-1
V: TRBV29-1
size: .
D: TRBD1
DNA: TGCAGCGTGCTACAGGGGGCCCTTGAAGCTTTCTTT
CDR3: CSVLQGALEAFF

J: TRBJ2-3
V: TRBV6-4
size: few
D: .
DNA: TGTGCCAGCAGTGAAGCGGGCACAGATACGCAGTATTTT
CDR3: CASSEAGTDTQYF

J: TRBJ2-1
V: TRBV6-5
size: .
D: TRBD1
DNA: TGTGCCAGCAGCCAAGGGGGCTTGGTCGATGAGCAGTTCTTC
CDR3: CASSQGGLVDEQFF

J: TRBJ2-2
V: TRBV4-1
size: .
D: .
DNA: TGCGCCAGCAGCCAAGCCATTTCGGGGCGGAACACCGGGGAGCTGTTTTTT
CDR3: CASSQAISGRNTGELFF

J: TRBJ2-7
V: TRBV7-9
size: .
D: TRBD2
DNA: TGTGCCAGCAGTCGACTAGCGGGGGCCTACGAGCAGTACTTC
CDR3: CASSRLAGAYEQYF

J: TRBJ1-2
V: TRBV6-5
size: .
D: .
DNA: TGTGCCAGCAGTTACGCGACAGGTCTAGGCTATGGCTACACCTTC
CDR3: CASSYATGLGYGYTF

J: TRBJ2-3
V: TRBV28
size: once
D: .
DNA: TGTGCCAGCAGTCCGAGGTTAGCAGATACGCAGTATTTT
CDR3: CASSPRLADTQYF

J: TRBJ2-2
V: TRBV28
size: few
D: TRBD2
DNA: TGTGCCAGCAGTTTAGGGACTAGCAGCACCGGGGAGCTGTTTTTT
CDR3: CASSLGTSSTGELFF

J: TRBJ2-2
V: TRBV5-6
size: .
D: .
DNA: TGTGCCAGCAGCTTGGTGGCCGGGGAGCTGTTTTTT
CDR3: CASSLVAGELFF

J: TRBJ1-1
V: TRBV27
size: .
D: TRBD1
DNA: TGTGCCAGCAGCTCAGGGGGCGATATCACTGAAGCTTTCTTT
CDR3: CASSSGGDITEAFF

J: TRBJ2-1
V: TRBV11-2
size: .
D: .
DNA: TGTGCCAGCAGCTTAGACGGGACGAACAATGAGCAGTTCTTC
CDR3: CASSLDGTNNEQFF

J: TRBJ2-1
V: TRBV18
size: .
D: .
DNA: TGTGCCAGCTCACCAGCCAGTCGCTCCTACAATGAGCAGTTCTTC
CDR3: CASSPASRSYNEQFF

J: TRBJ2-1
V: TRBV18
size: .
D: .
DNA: TGTGCCAGCTCACCAAATCGGCCAGGCTCCTACAATGAGCAGTTCTTC
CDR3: CASSPNRPGSYNEQFF

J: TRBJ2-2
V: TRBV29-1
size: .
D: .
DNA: TGCAGCGTTGAAAGGGGGACGAACACCGGGGAGCTGTTTTTT
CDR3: CSVERGTNTGELFF

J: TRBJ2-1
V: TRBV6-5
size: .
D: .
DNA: TGTGCCAGCAGTTACTCAACGGCGCTACCCCACAATGAGCAGTTCTTC
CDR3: CASSYSTALPHNEQFF

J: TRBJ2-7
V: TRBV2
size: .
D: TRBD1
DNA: TGTGCCAGCAGTCCCGGGACAGGGGTGTACGAGCAGTACTTC
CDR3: CASSPGTGVYEQYF

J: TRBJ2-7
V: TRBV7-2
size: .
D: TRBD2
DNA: TGTGCCAGCAGCTTAGCCCTAGCGGGGGCCTACGAGCAGTACTTC
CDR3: CASSLALAGAYEQYF

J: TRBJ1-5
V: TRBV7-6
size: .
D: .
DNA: TGTGCCAGCAGCTTAGCGGGTAGCAATCAGCCCCAGCATTTT
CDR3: CASSLAGSNQPQHF

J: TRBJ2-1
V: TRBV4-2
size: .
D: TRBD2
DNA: TGTGCCAGCAGCCCGACGGCGGGGGACAATGAGCAGTTCTTC
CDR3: CASSPTAGDNEQFF

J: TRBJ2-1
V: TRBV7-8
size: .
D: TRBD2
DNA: TGTGCCAGCAGCCAGACTAGCGGGAGGGGTGAGCAGTTCTTC
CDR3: CASSQTSGRGEQFF

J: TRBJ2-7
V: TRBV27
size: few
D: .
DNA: TGTGCCAGCAGTCCCCTGAACTCCTACGAGCAGTACTTC
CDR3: CASSPLNSYEQYF

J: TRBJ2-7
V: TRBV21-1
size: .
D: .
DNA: TGTGCCAGCAGCATACCCCGGACAGGGAAGTCCTACGAGCAGTACTTC
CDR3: CASSIPRTGKSYEQYF

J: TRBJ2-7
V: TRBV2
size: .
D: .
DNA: TGTGCCAGCAAGGAGGGGCCCCTGTCCTACGAGCAGTACTTC
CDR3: CASKEGPLSYEQYF

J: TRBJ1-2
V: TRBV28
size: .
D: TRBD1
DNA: TGTGCCAGCAGTGACAGGGAAACTGGCTACACCTTC
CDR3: CASSDRETGYTF

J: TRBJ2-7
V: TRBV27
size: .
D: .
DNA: TGTGCCAGCAGTTTATTAGAGGGGGAGGGAGGGTTTGAGCAGTACTTC
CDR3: CASSLLEGEGGFEQYF

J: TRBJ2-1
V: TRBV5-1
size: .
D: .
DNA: TGCGCCAGCAGCTTGTATGGGTTGGGCAATGAGCAGTTCTTC
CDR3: CASSLYGLGNEQFF

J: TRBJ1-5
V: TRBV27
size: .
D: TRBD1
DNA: TGTGCCAGCAGTTACTCGGCAGGCAGGGGGAATCAGCCCCAGCATTTT
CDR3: CASSYSAGRGNQPQHF

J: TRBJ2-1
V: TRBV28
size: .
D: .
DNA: TGTGCCAGCAGTTTACTAGCGTTCCACAATGAGCAGTTCTTC
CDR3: CASSLLAFHNEQFF

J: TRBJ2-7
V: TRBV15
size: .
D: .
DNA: TGTGCCACCAGCAGAGGCACGGGCGAGCAGTACTTC
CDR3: CATSRGTGEQYF

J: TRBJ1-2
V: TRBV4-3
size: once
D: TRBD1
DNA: TGCGCCAGCAGCCAGTGGGACAGGGGTATAGATGGCTACACCTTC
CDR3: CASSQWDRGIDGYTF

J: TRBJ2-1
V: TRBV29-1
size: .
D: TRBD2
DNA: TGCAGCGTTGAAGAAGGACTAGCGGGAGTTAATGAGCAGTTCTTC
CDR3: CSVEEGLAGVNEQFF

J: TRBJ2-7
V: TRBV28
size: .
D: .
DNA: TGTGCCAGCAGTTTATATTGGGCTGATAGCGCGGCCTACGAGCAGTACTTC
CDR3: CASSLYWADSAAYEQYF

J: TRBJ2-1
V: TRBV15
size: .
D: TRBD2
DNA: TGTGCCACCAGCAGACTAGCGGGAGTTTATGAGCAGTTCTTC
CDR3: CATSRLAGVYEQFF

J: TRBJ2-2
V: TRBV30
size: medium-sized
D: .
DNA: TGTGCCTGGAGTGTAGATCGCGGGGAGCTGTTTTTT
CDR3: CAWSVDRGELFF

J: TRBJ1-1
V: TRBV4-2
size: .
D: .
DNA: TGTGCCAGCAGCCCGAACAGGATGAACACTGAAGCTTTCTTT
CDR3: CASSPNRMNTEAFF

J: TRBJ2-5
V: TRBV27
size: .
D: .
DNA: .
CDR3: CASSTSGVQETQYF

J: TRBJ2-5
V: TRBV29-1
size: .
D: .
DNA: TGCAGCGTTGACTGGGACGACCAAGAGACCCAGTACTTC
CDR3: CSVDWDDQETQYF

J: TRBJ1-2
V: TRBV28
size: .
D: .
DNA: TGTGCCAGCAGTTCCACTGTGACAGCCAACTATGGCTACACCTTC
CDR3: CASSSTVTANYGYTF

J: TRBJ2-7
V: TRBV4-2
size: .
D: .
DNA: TGTGCCAGCAGCCAAGAAGCTTCGGGGCCCGCCTACGAGCAGTACTTC
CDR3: CASSQEASGPAYEQYF

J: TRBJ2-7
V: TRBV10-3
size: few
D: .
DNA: TGTGCCATCAGTGACAGCTACGAGCAGTACTTC
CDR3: CAISDSYEQYF

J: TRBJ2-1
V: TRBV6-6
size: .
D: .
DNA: TGTGCCAGCTCGACGGGGGAGGACAATGAGCAGTTCTTC
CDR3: CASSTGEDNEQFF

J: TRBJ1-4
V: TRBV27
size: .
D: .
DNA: TGTGCCAGTACCTCCTGGACTAATGAAAAACTGTTTTTT
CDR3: CASTSWTNEKLFF

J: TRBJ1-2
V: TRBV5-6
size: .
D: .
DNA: TGTGCCAGCAGCCTCAGTTCTAACTATGGCTACACCTTC
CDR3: CASSLSSNYGYTF

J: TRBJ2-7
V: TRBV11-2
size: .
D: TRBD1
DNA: TGTGCCAGCAGCTTAGGGGTTGGTGGGACAGCTTCCTACGAGCAGTACTTC
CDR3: CASSLGVGGTASYEQYF

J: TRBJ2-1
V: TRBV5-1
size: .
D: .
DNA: TGCGCCAGCAGCTTGGCACAGGCTACCTACAATGAGCAGTTCTTC
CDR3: CASSLAQATYNEQFF

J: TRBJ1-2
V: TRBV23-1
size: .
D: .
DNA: TGCGCCAGCAGCTATCTAACCTCCACAGGGGGCTACACCTTC
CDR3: CASSYLTSTGGYTF

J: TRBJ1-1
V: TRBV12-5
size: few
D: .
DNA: TGTGCTAGTGGTTCGACAGAGAACACTGAAGCTTTCTTT
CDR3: CASGSTENTEAFF